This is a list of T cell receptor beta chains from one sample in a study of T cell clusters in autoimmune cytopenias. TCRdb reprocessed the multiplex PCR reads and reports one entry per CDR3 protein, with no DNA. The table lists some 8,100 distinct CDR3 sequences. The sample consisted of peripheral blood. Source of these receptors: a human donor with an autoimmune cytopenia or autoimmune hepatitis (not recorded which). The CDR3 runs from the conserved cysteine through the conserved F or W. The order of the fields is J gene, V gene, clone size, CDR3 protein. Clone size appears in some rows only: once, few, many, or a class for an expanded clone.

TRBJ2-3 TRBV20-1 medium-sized CSAHDVGQGGKTDTQYF
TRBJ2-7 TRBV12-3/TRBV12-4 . CASSPSRGGASSYEQYF
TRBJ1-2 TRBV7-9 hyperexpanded CASSWGTGTGEGYTF
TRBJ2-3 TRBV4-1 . CASSQSPGLGNGGQYF
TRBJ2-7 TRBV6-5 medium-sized CASSYSTLAGAYEQYF
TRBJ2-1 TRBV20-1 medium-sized CSAREVQIGNWNEQFF
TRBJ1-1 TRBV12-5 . CASGSGQPNTEAFF
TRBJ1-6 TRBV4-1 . CASSQGEPDMDSPLHF
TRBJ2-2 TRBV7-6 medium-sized CASSGGGKKNTGELFF
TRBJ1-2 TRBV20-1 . CSARTGTGARGRGYTF
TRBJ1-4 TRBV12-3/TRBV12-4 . CASSLTQGSKEKLFF
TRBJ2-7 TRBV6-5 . CASSYSSPRGVRAYEQYF
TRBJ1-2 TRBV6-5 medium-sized CASISGWGHYGYTF
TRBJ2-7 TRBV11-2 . CASSLLGAGSYEQYF
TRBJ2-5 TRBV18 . CASSPAAGGQETQYF
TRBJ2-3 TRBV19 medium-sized CASSIQGAPDTQYF
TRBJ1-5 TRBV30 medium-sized CAWSGETGSIRNQPQHF
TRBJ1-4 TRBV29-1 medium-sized CSVPLDGSEKLFF
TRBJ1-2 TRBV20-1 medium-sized CSARFGVNYGYTF
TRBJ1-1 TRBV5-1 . CASSGQGGVTEAFF
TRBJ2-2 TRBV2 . CASSGVRVHLGLFF
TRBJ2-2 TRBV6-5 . CASSYRQGTTGELFF
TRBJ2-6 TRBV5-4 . CASSLGSSGANVLTF
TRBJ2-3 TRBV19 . CASSSGGPPPNTQYF
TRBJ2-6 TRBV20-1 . CSARDRTSGSSGANVLTF
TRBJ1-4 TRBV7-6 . CASSPGGGNEKLFF
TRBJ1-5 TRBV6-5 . CASSSVDGVYQPQHF
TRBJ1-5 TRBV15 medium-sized CATSREASNQPQHF
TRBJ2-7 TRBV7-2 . CASSLTRLAWKQYF
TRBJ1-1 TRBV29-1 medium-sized CSVESQETREAFF
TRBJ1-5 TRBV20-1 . CSASMGQGISNQPQHF
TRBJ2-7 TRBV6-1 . CASRIRGRSYEQYF
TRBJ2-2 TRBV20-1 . CSAREGTSGRANTGELFF
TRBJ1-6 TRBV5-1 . CASSPISGTAYNSPLHF
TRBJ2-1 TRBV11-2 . CASSLFGGSSYNEQFF
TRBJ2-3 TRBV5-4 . CASSQKRGTDTQYF
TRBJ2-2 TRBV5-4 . CASSRLSGSNTGELFF
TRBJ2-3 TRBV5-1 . CASSLELAGGDTQYF
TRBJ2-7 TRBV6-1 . CASTDNVGGEQYF
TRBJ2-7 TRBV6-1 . CASSEAPSSGEQYF
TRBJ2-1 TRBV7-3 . CASSLKRVRGQTYRVLSNNEQFF
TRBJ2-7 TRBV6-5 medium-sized CASSTEQGYEQYF
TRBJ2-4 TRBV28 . CASRTTSGGAKNIQYF
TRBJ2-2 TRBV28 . CASSSPGRGGELFF
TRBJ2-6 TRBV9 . CASSVEEGRTTISGANVLTF
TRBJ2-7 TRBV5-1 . CASSSTGQTYEQYF
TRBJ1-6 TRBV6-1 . CASLNWATGTGNSPLHF
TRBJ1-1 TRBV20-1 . CSARSRRGNTEAFF
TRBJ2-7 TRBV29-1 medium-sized CSVDIASGKGEYEQYF
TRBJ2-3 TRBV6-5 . CASSYKTSGTDTQYF
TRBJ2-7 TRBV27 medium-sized CASSSSVYEQYF
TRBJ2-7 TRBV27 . CASSYRRDEPSYEQYF
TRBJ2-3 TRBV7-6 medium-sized CASSNPSNTDTQYF
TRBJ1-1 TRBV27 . CASSLQGARRATEAFF
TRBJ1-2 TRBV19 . CASSSPAGAYGYTF